A selection of T cell receptor beta chains follows, all from one sample in a study of T cell changes during pregnancy in multiple sclerosis. Sequenced by immunoSEQ multiplex PCR; TCRdb stores in-frame clones only, minus some. The data show 90,000 to 120,000 clones, around 90% seen once. This material consisted of peripheral blood, taken in the third trimester of pregnancy. The receptors were gathered from a female donor in good health, enrolled as a control in a pregnancy study. Each CDR3 is given with its conserved first and last residue. Each record gives: V gene, J gene, D gene, CDR3 protein, CDR3 DNA. D genes are given only for firm matches.

v_call: TRBV6-1; j_call: TRBJ1-2; d_call: NA; cdr3_aa: CANRDNNYGYTF; cdr3_nt: TGTGCCAACCGGGACAATAACTATGGCTACACCTTC
v_call: TRBV7-2; j_call: TRBJ2-1; d_call: NA; cdr3_aa: CASSLERSSYNEQFF; cdr3_nt: TGTGCCAGCAGCTTGGAAAGGAGCTCCTACAATGAGCAGTTCTTC
v_call: TRBV7-9; j_call: TRBJ2-5; d_call: TRBD1; cdr3_aa: CASSAGTGFLGTQETQYF; cdr3_nt: TGTGCCAGCAGCGCGGGGACAGGGTTTCTTGGTACTCAAGAGACCCAGTACTTC
v_call: TRBV7-9; j_call: TRBJ1-2; d_call: NA; cdr3_aa: CASSLQKNYTRPNYGYTF; cdr3_nt: TGTGCCAGCAGCTTACAGAAGAACTACACTCGACCTAACTATGGCTACACCTTC
v_call: TRBV19; j_call: TRBJ2-5; d_call: NA; cdr3_aa: CASSINTKETQYF; cdr3_nt: TGTGCCAGTAGTATCAACACCAAAGAGACCCAGTACTTC
v_call: TRBV6-1; j_call: TRBJ2-3; d_call: TRBD2; cdr3_aa: CASSEAIAGGRGDTQYF; cdr3_nt: TGTGCCAGCAGTGAAGCAATAGCGGGGGGCCGTGGTGATACGCAGTATTTT
v_call: TRBV5-1; j_call: TRBJ2-7; d_call: NA; cdr3_aa: CASSLSRSYEQYF; cdr3_nt: TGCGCCAGCAGCTTGTCGAGGTCCTACGAGCAGTACTTC
v_call: TRBV20-1; j_call: TRBJ2-7; d_call: TRBD1; cdr3_aa: CSARDSYEQYF; cdr3_nt: TGCAGTGCGAGGGACAGCTACGAGCAGTACTTC
v_call: TRBV30; j_call: TRBJ1-2; d_call: NA; cdr3_aa: CAWSPQGEVYGYTF; cdr3_nt: TGTGCCTGGAGTCCCCAGGGTGAGGTTTATGGCTACACCTTC
v_call: TRBV7-3; j_call: TRBJ1-1; d_call: NA; cdr3_aa: CASSPGGGGGTEAFF; cdr3_nt: TGTGCCAGCAGCCCCGGCGGGGGGGGAGGCACTGAAGCTTTCTTT